This TCR beta chain was found in a study of T cell changes during pregnancy in multiple sclerosis. Measured with immunoSEQ multiplex PCR; TCRdb has only the in-frame clones, and not every one. The table shows under 80,000 clones, with about 94% occurring only once. The CDR3 contains 15 residues. The V and J ends lost 4 bases and 5 bases, in that order; junction bases with no gene match: 5. Germline CDR1 reads MGHDK; CDR2 reads SYGVNS. This sequence joins TRBV25-1 and TRBJ1-6, with TRBD1 identical over 7 bases. The clonotype comes from a female donor with multiple sclerosis, enrolled in a pregnancy study. The specimen comprised peripheral blood, sampled in the third trimester of pregnancy. In DNA, the CDR3 is TGTGCCAGCAGTGCCAGGGACAGAGATAATTCACCCCTCCACTTT. This encodes CASSARDRDNSPLHF.